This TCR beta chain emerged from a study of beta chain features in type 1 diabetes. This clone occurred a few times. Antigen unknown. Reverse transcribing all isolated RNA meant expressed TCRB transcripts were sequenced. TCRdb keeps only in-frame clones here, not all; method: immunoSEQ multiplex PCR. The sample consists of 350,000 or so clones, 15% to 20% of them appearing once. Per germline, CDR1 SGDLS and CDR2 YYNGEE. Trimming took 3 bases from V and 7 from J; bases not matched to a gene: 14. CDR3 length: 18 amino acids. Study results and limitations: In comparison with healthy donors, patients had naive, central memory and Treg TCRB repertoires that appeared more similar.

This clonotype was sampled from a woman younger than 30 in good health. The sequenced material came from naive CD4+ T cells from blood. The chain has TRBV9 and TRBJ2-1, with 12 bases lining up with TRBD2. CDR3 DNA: TGTGCCAGCAGCGCCACCCCCCTCGCTAGCGGGGGGGCAAATGAGCAGTTCTTC. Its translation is CASSATPLASGGANEQFF.